The subject of this entry is one T cell receptor beta chain. There is no known antigen for this receptor. The input lacks base qualities; no much larger clone sits a single base away. The data derive from a study of shared clonotypes between healthy human individuals (dated by TCRdb to about 2020). Study-level background: A few men and two women, aged 18 to 49 years, made up the cohort. Per donor, three plates each were used for CD4 naive and CD4 memory, two for CD8 naive, and one for CD8 memory. To estimate repertoire size and how much clonotype sharing occurs between individuals, the study deeply sequenced the blood TCR repertoires of about five healthy adults. Libraries were prepared and TCR repertoires were sequenced by different laboratories using diverse techniques, in order to increase sequencing depth and limit assay-specific biases. Between about 0.9 and 10 billion PBMCs per donor were obtained by leukapheresis. The study at large found these results: Naive subsets generally had larger estimated clonotype richness than memory subsets did. Pairwise subsampling indicated that sequencing depth was expected to affect the degree of clonotype sharing among donors. Because the study included a small number of donors, the genetic and exposure-history diversity represented was limited. Only blood was sampled, and tissue TCR repertoires likely differ from those in blood. Higher generation probabilities were observed for clonotypes shared by all four sorted-subset donors than for non-shared clonotypes. Even with the large sequencing depth, rarefaction of the sorted-subset datasets indicated that sequencing was incomplete. Across a few donors, approximately 5% of naive CD4, over 3% of naive CD8, around 2.1% of memory CD4, and around 0.4% of memory CD8 clonotypes were shared.

Using the deep immunoSEQ assay, TCR CDR3 regions were amplified from genomic DNA by multiplex PCR. For each cell subset, the extracted genomic DNA was distributed evenly across all wells of several immunoSEQ 96-well plates, and each plate served as one replicate. Each replicate PCR for sorted subsets received about 180 ng genomic DNA, equal to tens of thousands of T cell genomes. The purified libraries were quantified using a Qubit 3.0 fluorometer, sized with a Bioanalyzer 2100, and then quantified again using the KAPA Library Quantification kit. Each immunoSEQ 96-well plate was sequenced on its own single-read 150-cycle Illumina NextSeq 550 flow cell. The original methods were these. Because the immunoSEQ output held only junctional sequences and lacked quality scores, the filtering could not match the filtering applied to full-length reads. Sequences were annotated with PyIR, a Python wrapper for IgBLAST v1.9, using IMGT germline references to assign V/J genes and CDR3. Reads were filtered out if the reads had weak V/J assignments (E-value above 1e-6), no CDR3, stop codons, out-of-frame junctions, or ambiguous translated residues. V3J clonotypes were defined as sequences sharing an identical inferred V gene, J gene, and CDR3 amino acid sequence. To compute the percentage overlap between repertoires, the number of shared unique clonotypes was divided by the size of the smaller repertoire. Richness of each repertoire was evaluated using RTK rarefaction, the Chao1 estimator, and Recon v2.1 estimates of unobserved clonotypes. OLGA was used to compute generation probabilities for all TCRbeta clonotypes that the gDNA method yielded from a few donors. This immuneACCESS table, as held by TCRdb, lists in-frame sequences with V and J called but not all clones. Of the missing ones, under half trace to an unresolved V gene in checked studies; the others have no known cause. The DNA was the basis for D and trimming; V, J and clone size are from that table. For this sample the table gives about 2.3 million clones, of which under 95% were detected only once. Around 0.38% of the sample rests with the top ten.

Looking up the germline V gene yields CDR1 ENHRY and CDR2 SYGVKD. The CDR3 holds 15 amino acids from the cysteine to the phenylalanine. Only the CDR3 DNA is retained, 45 bases long and in frame from the first base. V sheds 3 bases and J sheds 0 bases, leaving 12 bases between their ends. The donors were healthy, HIV-negative adults who had no recently reported acute infections or vaccinations. All donors were Caucasian adults living in Nashville, Tennessee, USA. CD4+ T cells were enriched by magnetic negative selection, after which naive cells were positively selected on CD45RA and the negative fraction was taken as the memory subset. Blood was collected by leukapheresis, and PBMCs were isolated by Ficoll-Histopaque density gradient centrifugation and then cryopreserved in liquid nitrogen vapor phase. Purity and quantity of every magnetically sorted T cell population were checked by analytical flow cytometry. From each sorted fraction, genomic DNA was isolated and quantified by UV absorbance on a Nanodrop 2000c.

This TCR was recovered from a man aged 18-30 years in good health. Some clones in this sample may be carry-over from other donors' samples. Material for sequencing was naive CD4+ T cells from PBMCs. The sample's cell subset or site label is to be understood as: CD45RA+ positively selected. The chain employs TRBV10-3 and TRBJ2-7; TRBD2 is possibly the D segment (6 matching bases). The CDR3: CAISDRRGSSYEQYF. The nucleotide sequence reads TGTGCCATCAGTGACCGGCGGGGCAGCTCCTACGAGCAGTACTTC.